These T cell receptor beta chains were read from a single sample in a study of cytomegalovirus exposure and HLA in healthy donors. Assay used: immunoSEQ multiplex PCR; TCRdb lists only in-frame clones, some missing. The top ten hold 0.95% to 1.5% of the sample, which has 150,000 to 200,000 clones, approximately 83% seen once. Sequenced: PBMCs. These receptors were collected from a boy under 10 years old in good health and CMV-seronegative. Each CDR3 is given with its conserved first and last residue. The D gene is left open where the match is weak. Clone size appears in some rows only: once, few, many, or a class for an expanded clone.

D gene	V gene	J gene	clone size	CDR3 protein	CDR3 DNA
NA	TRBV25-1	TRBJ2-5	NA	CASSKFYGESETQYF	TGTGCCAGCAGTAAATTTTACGGGGAATCAGAGACCCAGTACTTC
NA	TRBV5-1	TRBJ1-1	few	CASSPGGETEAFF	TGCGCCAGCAGCCCCGGAGGGGAAACTGAAGCTTTCTTT
NA	TRBV27	TRBJ1-1	NA	CASSFFAVGTEAFF	TGTGCCAGCAGTTTTTTCGCGGTCGGCACTGAAGCTTTCTTT
NA	TRBV4-3	TRBJ1-2	NA	CASSQVAGEGYTF	TGCGCCAGCAGCCAAGTTGCAGGGGAAGGCTACACCTTC
NA	TRBV19	TRBJ1-6	NA	CASSRGVGNSPLHF	TGTGCCAGTAGTAGGGGAGTAGGAAATTCACCCCTCCACTTT
NA	TRBV13	TRBJ2-7	NA	CASSLGGEQYF	TGTGCCAGCAGCTTGGGAGGCGAGCAGTACTTC
NA	TRBV19	TRBJ1-6	NA	CASSHNNSPLHF	TGTGCCAGTAGCCACAATAATTCACCCCTCCACTTT
NA	TRBV12-5	TRBJ1-1	once	CASGLVLGGQANTEAFF	TGTGCTAGTGGTTTGGTACTGGGGGGGCAGGCGAACACTGAAGCCTTCTTT
TRBD2	TRBV7-9	TRBJ2-7	NA	CASSGPDGRGYEQYF	TGTGCCAGCAGCGGGCCAGACGGGAGGGGCTACGAGCAGTACTTC
NA	TRBV19	TRBJ1-3	once	CASSPGGNTIYF	TGTGCCAGTAGTCCCGGGGGAAACACCATATATTTT
TRBD2	TRBV30	TRBJ2-5	NA	CAWSPISVLAGVETQYF	TGTGCCTGGAGTCCAATTTCTGTGCTAGCGGGAGTAGAGACCCAGTACTTC
TRBD2	TRBV27	TRBJ2-1	NA	CASRRTSGGYNEQFF	TGTGCCAGCAGACGGACTAGCGGGGGTTACAATGAGCAGTTCTTC
NA	TRBV28	TRBJ2-7	NA	CASSLTDSAYEQYF	TGTGCCAGCAGTTTAACGGACAGCGCCTACGAGCAGTACTTC
TRBD2	TRBV6-5	TRBJ2-1	NA	CASSPLAGQNEQFF	TGTGCCAGCAGTCCCTTAGCGGGGCAGAATGAGCAGTTCTTC
NA	TRBV6-5	TRBJ2-1	NA	CASSRPQIGVEEQFF	TGTGCCAGCAGTCGACCCCAGATTGGAGTAGAGGAGCAGTTCTTC
NA	TRBV7-6	TRBJ1-4	NA	CASSPDRGDEKLFF	TGTGCCAGCAGCCCGGACCGCGGGGACGAAAAACTGTTTTTT
TRBD2	TRBV12-5	TRBJ2-1	NA	CASGLAPSSGGYNEQFF	TGTGCTAGTGGTTTGGCCCCTTCGAGCGGGGGTTACAATGAGCAGTTCTTC
TRBD1	TRBV5-1	TRBJ2-7	NA	CASSRTGGEQYF	TGCGCCAGCAGCAGAACAGGGGGCGAGCAGTACTTC
NA	TRBV18	TRBJ2-5	NA	CASSPPPPSWETQYF	TGTGCCAGCTCACCACCTCCCCCGAGTTGGGAGACCCAGTACTTC
TRBD2	TRBV5-4	TRBJ2-1	NA	CASSLAGGPFNEQFF	TGTGCCAGCAGCTTGGCGGGAGGGCCCTTCAATGAGCAGTTCTTC
TRBD1	TRBV5-1	TRBJ2-5	NA	CASSLVGDREETQYF	TGCGCCAGCAGCTTGGTAGGGGACAGGGAGGAGACCCAGTACTTC
NA	TRBV6-1	TRBJ1-2	once	CASSPSGYGYTF	TGTGCCAGCAGTCCCTCAGGGTATGGCTACACCTTC
TRBD1	TRBV5-6	TRBJ2-1	NA	CASSGPGQGNYNEQFF	TGTGCCAGCAGCGGACCGGGACAGGGGAACTACAATGAGCAGTTCTTC
NA	TRBV14	TRBJ2-3	NA	CASSIIGGAGTDTQYF	TGTGCCAGCAGCATCATCGGCGGGGCTGGCACAGATACGCAGTATTTT
TRBD2	TRBV18	TRBJ2-5	NA	CASRPTSGGAEETQYF	TGTGCCAGCCGCCCGACTAGCGGGGGGGCTGAAGAGACCCAGTACTTC
TRBD2	TRBV7-2	TRBJ2-7	few	CASSQDGGRWNEQYF	TGTGCCAGCAGCCAAGACGGCGGGAGATGGAACGAGCAGTACTTC
NA	TRBV13	TRBJ2-7	NA	CASSLGSYYEQYF	TGTGCCAGCAGCTTAGGGTCCTACTACGAGCAGTACTTC
TRBD2	TRBV19	TRBJ2-7	NA	CASSLASGAYEQYF	TGTGCCAGTAGTCTGGCTAGCGGAGCCTACGAGCAGTACTTC
NA	TRBV5-6	TRBJ1-1	NA	CASSRRGAKQGMNTEAFF	TGTGCCAGCAGCCGTCGGGGGGCCAAACAGGGCATGAACACTGAAGCTTTCTTT
NA	TRBV5-1	TRBJ1-2	once	CASSLDSLYGYTF	TGCGCCAGCAGCTTGGACAGTCTCTATGGCTACACCTTC
TRBD1	TRBV30	TRBJ2-5	few	CAWNHRGGKETQYF	TGTGCCTGGAACCACAGGGGTGGAAAAGAGACCCAGTACTTC
TRBD2	TRBV4-3	TRBJ2-5	NA	CASSQEGPSGARQETQYF	TGCGCCAGCAGCCAAGAAGGCCCTAGCGGGGCCCGCCAAGAGACCCAGTACTTC
NA	TRBV5-1	TRBJ2-2	NA	CASRAFQDFPGELFF	TGCGCCAGCAGGGCGTTTCAGGATTTCCCCGGGGAGCTGTTTTTT
TRBD2	TRBV5-5	TRBJ2-7	NA	CASSWTSGFSYEQYF	TGTGCCAGCAGCTGGACTAGCGGCTTCTCCTACGAGCAGTACTTC
NA	TRBV4-1	TRBJ1-2	NA	CASSQDRGWVGYTF	TGCGCCAGCAGCCAAGATCGCGGGTGGGTGGGCTACACCTTC
TRBD2	TRBV6-1	TRBJ2-1	NA	CASSVTRLADTSGEQFF	TGTGCCAGCAGTGTCACGCGGCTAGCGGACACCTCAGGAGAGCAGTTCTTC
NA	TRBV14	TRBJ1-1	NA	CASSQGRSNTEAFF	TGTGCCAGCAGCCAGGGTAGGAGCAACACTGAAGCTTTCTTT